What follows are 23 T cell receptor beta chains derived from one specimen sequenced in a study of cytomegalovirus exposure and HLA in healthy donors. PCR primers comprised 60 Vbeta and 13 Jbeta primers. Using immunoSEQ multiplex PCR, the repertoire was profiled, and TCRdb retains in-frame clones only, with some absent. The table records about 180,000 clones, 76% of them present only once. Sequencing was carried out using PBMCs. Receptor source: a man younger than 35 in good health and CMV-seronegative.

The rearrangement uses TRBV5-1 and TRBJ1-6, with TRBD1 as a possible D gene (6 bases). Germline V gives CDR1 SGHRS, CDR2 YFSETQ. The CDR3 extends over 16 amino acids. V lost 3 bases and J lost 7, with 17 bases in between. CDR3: CASSSRGNEVNSPLHF. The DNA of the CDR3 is TGCGCCAGCAGCTCCAGGGGCAATGAGGTAAATTCACCCCTCCACTTT. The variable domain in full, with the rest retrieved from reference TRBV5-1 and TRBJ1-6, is KAGVTQTPRYLIKTRGQQVTLSCSPISGHRSVSWYQQTPGQGLQFLFEYFSETQRNKGNFPGRFSGRQFSNSRSEMNVSTLELGDSALYLCASSSRGNEVNSPLHFGNGTRLTVT.

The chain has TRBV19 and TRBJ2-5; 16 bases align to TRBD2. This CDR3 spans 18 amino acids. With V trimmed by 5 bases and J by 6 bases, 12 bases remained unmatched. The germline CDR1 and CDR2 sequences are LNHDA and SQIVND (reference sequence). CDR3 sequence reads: CASSEGLAGGPGTKTQYF. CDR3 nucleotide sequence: TGTGCCAGTAGTGAGGGACTAGCGGGAGGGCCGGGCACGAAGACCCAGTACTTC.

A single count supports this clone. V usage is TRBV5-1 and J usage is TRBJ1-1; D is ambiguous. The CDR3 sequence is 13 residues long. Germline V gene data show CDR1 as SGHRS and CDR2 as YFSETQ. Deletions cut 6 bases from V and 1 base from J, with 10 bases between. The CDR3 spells CASTPQSNTEAFF. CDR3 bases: TGCGCCAGCACCCCGCAGTCGAACACTGAAGCTTTCTTT.

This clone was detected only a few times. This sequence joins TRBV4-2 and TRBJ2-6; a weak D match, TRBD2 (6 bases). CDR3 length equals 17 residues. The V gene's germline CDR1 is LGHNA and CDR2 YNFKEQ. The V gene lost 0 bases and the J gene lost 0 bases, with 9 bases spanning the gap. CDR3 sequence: CASSQEAGNSGANVLTF. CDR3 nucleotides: TGTGCCAGCAGCCAAGAGGCGGGGAACTCTGGGGCCAACGTCCTGACTTTC.

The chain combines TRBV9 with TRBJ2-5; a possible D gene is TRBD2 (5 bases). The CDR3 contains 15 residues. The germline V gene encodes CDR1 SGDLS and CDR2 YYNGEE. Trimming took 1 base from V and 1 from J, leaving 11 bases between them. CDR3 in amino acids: CASSVWEGLQETQYF. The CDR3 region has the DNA TGTGCCAGCAGCGTATGGGAAGGACTCCAAGAGACCCAGTACTTC.

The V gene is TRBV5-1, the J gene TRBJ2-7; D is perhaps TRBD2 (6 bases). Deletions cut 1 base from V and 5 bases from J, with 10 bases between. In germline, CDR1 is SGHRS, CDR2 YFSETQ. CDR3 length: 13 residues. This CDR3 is CASSLRGGDEQYF. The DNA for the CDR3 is TGCGCCAGCAGCTTGAGGGGAGGCGACGAGCAGTACTTC.

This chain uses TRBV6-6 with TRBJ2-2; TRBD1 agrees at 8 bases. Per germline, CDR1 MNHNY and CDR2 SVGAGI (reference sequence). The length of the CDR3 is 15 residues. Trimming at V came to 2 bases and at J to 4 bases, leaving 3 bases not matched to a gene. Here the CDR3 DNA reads TGTGCCAGCAGTTACGCAGGGGGCGGCACCGGGGAGCTGTTTTTT. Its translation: CASSYAGGGTGELFF.

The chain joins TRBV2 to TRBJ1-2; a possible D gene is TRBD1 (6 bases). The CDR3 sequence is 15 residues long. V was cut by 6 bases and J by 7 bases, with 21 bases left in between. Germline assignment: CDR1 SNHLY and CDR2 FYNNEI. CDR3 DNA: TGTGCCAGCAGGCCCACTCGCGAGGGGGGGGGTGGCTACACCTTC. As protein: CASRPTREGGGGYTF.

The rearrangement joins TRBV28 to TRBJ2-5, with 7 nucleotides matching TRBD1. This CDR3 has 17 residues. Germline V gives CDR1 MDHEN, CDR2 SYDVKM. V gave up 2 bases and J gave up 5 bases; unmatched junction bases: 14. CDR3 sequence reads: CASSLVGGWGSQETQYF. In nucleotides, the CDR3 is TGTGCCAGCAGTTTAGTAGGGGGCTGGGGGTCTCAGGAGACCCAGTACTTC.

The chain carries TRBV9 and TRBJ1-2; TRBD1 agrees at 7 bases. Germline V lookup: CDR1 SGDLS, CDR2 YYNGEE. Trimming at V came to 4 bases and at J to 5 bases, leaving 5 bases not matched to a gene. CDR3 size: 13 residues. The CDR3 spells CASSLTTGYGYTF. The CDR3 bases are TGTGCCAGCAGCTTAACGACAGGGTATGGCTACACCTTC.

As DNA, the CDR3 is TGTGCCAGCAGCGTAGAAAGTGGGAGGGGGGAGACCCAGTACTTC. It translates to CASSVESGRGETQYF. This sequence joins TRBV9 and TRBJ2-5; possibly TRBD2 for D (7 bases). Germline assignment: CDR1 SGDLS and CDR2 YYNGEE. Trimming cost V 0 bases and J 5 bases, with 14 bases left between them. The CDR3 contains 15 residues.

The chain's CDR3 is CASSTAPAGNTEAFF. The CDR3 bases are TGCGCCAGCAGCACTGCTCCTGCGGGCAACACTGAAGCTTTCTTT. The chain links TRBV5-1 to TRBJ1-1, with unresolved D. V was shortened by 4 bases and J by 2 bases, with 15 bases between the two germline ends. The germline CDR1 and CDR2 sequences are SGHRS and YFSETQ. The CDR3 runs 15 residues. Using reference TRBV5-1 and TRBJ1-1 for the parts outside the CDR3, the full variable domain is KAGVTQTPRYLIKTRGQQVTLSCSPISGHRSVSWYQQTPGQGLQFLFEYFSETQRNKGNFPGRFSGRQFSNSRSEMNVSTLELGDSALYLCASSTAPAGNTEAFFGQGTRLTVV.

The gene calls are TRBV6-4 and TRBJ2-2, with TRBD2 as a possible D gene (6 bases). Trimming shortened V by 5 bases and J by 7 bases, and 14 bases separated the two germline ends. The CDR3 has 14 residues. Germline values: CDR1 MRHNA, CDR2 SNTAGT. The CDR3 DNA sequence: TGTGCCAGCAGTCCTTCCGGGGGAAGCGGGGAGCTGTTTTTT. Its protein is CASSPSGGSGELFF.

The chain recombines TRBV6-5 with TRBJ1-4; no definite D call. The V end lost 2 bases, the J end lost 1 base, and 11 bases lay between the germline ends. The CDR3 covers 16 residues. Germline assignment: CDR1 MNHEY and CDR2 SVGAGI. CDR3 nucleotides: TGTGCCAGCAGTTACGGTCCCCCTAGAACTAATGAAAAACTGTTTTTT. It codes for CASSYGPPRTNEKLFF.

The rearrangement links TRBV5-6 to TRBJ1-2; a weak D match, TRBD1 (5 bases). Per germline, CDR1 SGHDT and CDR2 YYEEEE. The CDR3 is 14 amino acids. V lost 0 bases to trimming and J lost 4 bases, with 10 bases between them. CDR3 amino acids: CASSLESRVYGYTF. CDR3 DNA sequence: TGTGCCAGCAGCTTGGAAAGCAGGGTCTATGGCTACACCTTC.

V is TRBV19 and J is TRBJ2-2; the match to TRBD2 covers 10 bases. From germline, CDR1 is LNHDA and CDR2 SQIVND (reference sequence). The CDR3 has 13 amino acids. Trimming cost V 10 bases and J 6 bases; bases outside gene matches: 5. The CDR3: CATGTSAAGELFF. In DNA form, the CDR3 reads TGTGCCACCGGGACTAGCGCCGCCGGGGAGCTGTTTTTT.

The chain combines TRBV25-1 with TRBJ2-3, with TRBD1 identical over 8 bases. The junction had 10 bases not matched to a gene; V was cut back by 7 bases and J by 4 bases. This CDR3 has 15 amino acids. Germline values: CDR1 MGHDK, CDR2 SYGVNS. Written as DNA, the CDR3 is TGTGCCAGCATGACAGGGGCCACTTTCGCAGATACGCAGTATTTT. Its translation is CASMTGATFADTQYF.

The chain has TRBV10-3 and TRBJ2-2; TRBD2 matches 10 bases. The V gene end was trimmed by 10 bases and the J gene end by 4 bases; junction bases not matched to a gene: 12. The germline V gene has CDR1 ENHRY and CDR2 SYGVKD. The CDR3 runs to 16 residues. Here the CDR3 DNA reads TGTGCCACCCGGAGAGCGGGGGGGACTTTCACCGGGGAGCTGTTTTTT. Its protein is CATRRAGGTFTGELFF.

This CDR3 reads CARTGVGSEAFF. The CDR3 coding sequence is TGTGCGCGGACGGGGGTCGGTTCTGAAGCTTTCTTT. The chain joins TRBV2 to TRBJ1-1, with D tentatively TRBD1 (5 bases). CDR1 is SNHLY and CDR2 is FYNNEI in the germline V gene. CDR3 length: 12 residues.

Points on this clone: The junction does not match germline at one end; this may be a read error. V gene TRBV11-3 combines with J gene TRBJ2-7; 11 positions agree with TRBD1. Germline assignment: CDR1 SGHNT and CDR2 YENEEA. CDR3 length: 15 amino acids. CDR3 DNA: TGTGTCAGCAGCTACGGACAGGGGGCCCAATACGAGCAGTACTTC. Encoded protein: CVSSYGQGAQYEQYF. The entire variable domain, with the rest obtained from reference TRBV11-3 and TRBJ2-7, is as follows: EAGVVQSPRYKIIEKKQPVAFWCNPISGHNTLYWYLQNLGQGPELLIRYENEEAVDDSQLPKDRFSAERLKGVDSTLKIQPAELGDSAVYLCVSSYGQGAQYEQYFGPGTRLTVT.

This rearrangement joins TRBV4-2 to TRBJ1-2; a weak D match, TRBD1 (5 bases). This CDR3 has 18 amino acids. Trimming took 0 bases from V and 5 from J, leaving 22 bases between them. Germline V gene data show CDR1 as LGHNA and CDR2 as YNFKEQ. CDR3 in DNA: TGTGCCAGCAGCCAAGATTGGAAGGAAACAGGCCTATCTTATGGCTACACCTTC. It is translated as CASSQDWKETGLSYGYTF.

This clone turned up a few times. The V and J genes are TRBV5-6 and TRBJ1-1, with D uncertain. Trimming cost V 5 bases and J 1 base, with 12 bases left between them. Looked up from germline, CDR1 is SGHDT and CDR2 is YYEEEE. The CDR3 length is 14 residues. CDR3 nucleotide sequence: TGTGCCAGCAGTTCAAGAGGCCAGAACACTGAAGCTTTCTTT. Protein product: CASSSRGQNTEAFF.

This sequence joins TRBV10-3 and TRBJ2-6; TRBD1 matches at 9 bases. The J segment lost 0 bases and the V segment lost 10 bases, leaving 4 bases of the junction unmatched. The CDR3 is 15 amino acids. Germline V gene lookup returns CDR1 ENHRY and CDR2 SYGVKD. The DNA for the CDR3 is TGTGCCACTGGGACAGGGAGCTCTGGGGCCAACGTCCTGACTTTC. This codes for CATGTGSSGANVLTF.